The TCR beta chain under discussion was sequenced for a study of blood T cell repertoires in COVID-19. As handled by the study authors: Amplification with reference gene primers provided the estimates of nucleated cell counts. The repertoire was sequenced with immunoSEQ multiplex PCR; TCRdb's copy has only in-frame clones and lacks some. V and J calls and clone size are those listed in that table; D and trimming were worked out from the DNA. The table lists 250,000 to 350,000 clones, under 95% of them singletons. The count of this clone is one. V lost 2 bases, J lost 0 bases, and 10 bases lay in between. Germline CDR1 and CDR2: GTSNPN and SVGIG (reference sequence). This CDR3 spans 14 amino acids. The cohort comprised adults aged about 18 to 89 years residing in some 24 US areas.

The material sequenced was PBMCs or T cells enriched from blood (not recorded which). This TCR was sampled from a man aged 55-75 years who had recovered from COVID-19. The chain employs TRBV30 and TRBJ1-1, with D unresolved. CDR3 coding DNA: TGTGCCTGGAGTCTTGAGGGTCTGAACACTGAAGCTTTCTTT. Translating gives CAWSLEGLNTEAFF.